This T cell receptor beta chain was identified in a study of neurological immune-mediated disorders. The cDNA was synthesized by 5'RACE incorporating 10-nucleotide random UMIs. TCRdb re-analysed the 5' RACE reads in MiXCR, keeping a single row per CDR3 protein. The sample lists tens of thousands of distinct CDR3 sequences, about a tenth occurring once. The germline CDR1 and CDR2 sequences are SEHNR and FQNEAQ (reference sequence). There are 14 residues in the CDR3. About this clonotype: A junction boundary mismatches the germline segment, possibly from a read error.

The TCR comes from a man in his forties in good health. Sequencing was carried out using PBMCs. The J gene is TRBJ2-7, the V gene TRBV7-9; D perhaps matches TRBD2 (5 bases). The CDR3: CASSHRGLSYERYF. CDR3 coding DNA: TGTGCCAGCAGCCACCGCGGACTTTCCTACGAGCGGTACTTC. The full variable domain, in which reference TRBV7-9 and TRBJ2-7 provide the parts outside the CDR3, is DTGVSQNPRHKITKRGQNVTFRCDPISEHNRLYWYRQTLGQGPEFLTYFQNEAQLEKSRLLSDRFSAERPKGSFSTLEIQRTEQGDSAMYLCASSHRGLSYERYFGPGTRLTVT.